This TCR beta chain was identified in a study of beta chain features in type 1 diabetes. Study results and limitations: Sequencing of cDNA might inflate the share of cells that strongly express TCR. Across all four CD4+ subsets, people with type 1 diabetes showed modestly shorter TCRB CDR3s.

Expressed TCRB transcripts were sequenced because the entire RNA isolate underwent reverse transcription. Using immunoSEQ multiplex PCR, the repertoire was profiled, and TCRdb retains in-frame clones only, with some absent. The repertoire holds about 740,000 clones, with 13% as singletons. V lost 3 bases to trimming and J lost 3 bases, with 13 bases between them. The CDR3 is 15 residues long. The germline CDR1 and CDR2 sequences are SEHNR and FQNEAQ (reference sequence). Via CD45RO/CCR7/CD25/CD127/CD95/CD27, cells of the CD4+ naive, central memory, regulatory and stem cell-like memory subsets were sorted. This clone occurred a few times. Its antigen is not identified.

The TCR was taken from a man in his late teens or twenties with type 1 diabetes. What was sequenced was naive CD4+ T cells from blood. V is TRBV7-9 and J is TRBJ2-3; D is uncertain. The CDR3 region is CASSFPTVLTDTQYF. For the CDR3, the DNA is TGTGCCAGCAGCTTCCCGACGGTCTTAACAGATACGCAGTATTTT.